The rows below give T cell receptor beta chains drawn from one sample of a study of OX40 agonist ivuxolimab in advanced cancers. TCRdb keeps only in-frame clones here, not all; method: immunoSEQ multiplex PCR. The sample carries roughly 100,000 clones, roughly 90% recorded once. The sequencing used CD4+ or CD8+ T cells sorted from blood, collected in a trial of the OX40 agonist ivuxolimab. Every receptor here comes from an adult with an advanced solid tumor such as melanoma, head and neck, liver or kidney cancer. Each CDR3 is given with its conserved first and last residue. The D gene is left open where the match is weak. Rows may omit the clone size; those that give it use once, few, many or a size class.

clone_size: few; j_call: TRBJ1-5; v_call: TRBV30; d_call: TRBD1; cdr3_aa: CAWRPRTGENQPQHF; cdr3_nt: TGTGCCTGGAGACCTCGGACAGGGGAAAACCAGCCCCAGCATTTT
clone_size: .; j_call: TRBJ2-3; v_call: TRBV28; d_call: .; cdr3_aa: CASSPHTDTQYF; cdr3_nt: TGTGCCAGCAGTCCACACACAGATACGCAGTATTTT
clone_size: .; j_call: TRBJ1-2; v_call: TRBV7-2; d_call: .; cdr3_aa: CASSLAFLANYGYTF; cdr3_nt: TGTGCCAGCAGCTTAGCGTTCCTAGCTAACTATGGCTACACCTTC
clone_size: .; j_call: TRBJ1-1; v_call: TRBV15; d_call: .; cdr3_aa: CATSRRGPFKTEAFF; cdr3_nt: TGTGCCACCAGCAGGCGGGGCCCCTTCAAAACTGAAGCTTTCTTT
clone_size: once; j_call: TRBJ2-1; v_call: TRBV10-1; d_call: .; cdr3_aa: CASRGGQDGEQFF; cdr3_nt: TGCGCCAGCAGGGGGGGGCAGGACGGTGAGCAGTTCTTC
clone_size: .; j_call: TRBJ1-1; v_call: TRBV21-1; d_call: .; cdr3_aa: CASSIRTGESNTEAFF; cdr3_nt: TGTGCCAGCAGCATAAGGACAGGGGAAAGTAACACTGAAGCTTTCTTT
clone_size: .; j_call: TRBJ2-3; v_call: TRBV11-3; d_call: .; cdr3_aa: CASSLNRRTDTQYF; cdr3_nt: TGTGCCAGCAGCTTAAATCGAAGGACAGATACGCAGTATTTT
clone_size: .; j_call: TRBJ1-2; v_call: TRBV6-1; d_call: .; cdr3_aa: CASSESPGSNYGYTF; cdr3_nt: TGTGCCAGCAGTGAATCACCGGGATCTAACTATGGCTACACCTTC
clone_size: .; j_call: TRBJ1-4; v_call: TRBV9; d_call: .; cdr3_aa: CASSETSGTEKLFF; cdr3_nt: TGTGCCAGCAGCGAGACCTCTGGGACTGAAAAACTGTTTTTT
clone_size: .; j_call: TRBJ2-1; v_call: TRBV5-1; d_call: TRBD2; cdr3_aa: CASSLLAGGTNEQFF; cdr3_nt: TGCGCCAGCAGTTTACTAGCGGGGGGGACCAATGAGCAGTTCTTC
clone_size: .; j_call: TRBJ2-4; v_call: TRBV4-3; d_call: TRBD1; cdr3_aa: CASSHAGGLDIQYF; cdr3_nt: TGCGCCAGCAGCCATGCAGGGGGCTTGGACATTCAGTACTTC
clone_size: .; j_call: TRBJ1-5; v_call: TRBV27; d_call: .; cdr3_aa: CASSSESGARQPQHF; cdr3_nt: TGTGCCAGCAGCTCCGAATCAGGGGCTCGGCAGCCCCAGCATTTT
clone_size: .; j_call: TRBJ1-1; v_call: TRBV28; d_call: .; cdr3_aa: CASSLGATKNTEAFF; cdr3_nt: TGTGCCAGCAGTTTGGGGGCGACGAAGAACACTGAAGCTTTCTTT
clone_size: .; j_call: TRBJ2-2; v_call: TRBV19; d_call: .; cdr3_aa: CASSMQIITGELFF; cdr3_nt: TGTGCCAGTAGTATGCAGATCATAACCGGGGAGCTGTTTTTT
clone_size: .; j_call: TRBJ1-6; v_call: TRBV6-6; d_call: .; cdr3_aa: CASSPQRGYSPLHF; cdr3_nt: TGTGCCAGCAGCCCCCAGCGGGGGTATTCACCCCTCCACTTT
clone_size: .; j_call: TRBJ2-5; v_call: TRBV7-8; d_call: TRBD1; cdr3_aa: CASSPVTGERVETQYF; cdr3_nt: TGTGCCAGCAGCCCCGTGACAGGGGAGAGAGTAGAGACCCAGTACTTC
clone_size: .; j_call: TRBJ1-5; v_call: TRBV2; d_call: .; cdr3_aa: CASSVGRNNQPQHF; cdr3_nt: TGTGCCAGCAGTGTAGGACGGAACAATCAGCCCCAGCATTTT
clone_size: .; j_call: TRBJ2-2; v_call: TRBV7-8; d_call: .; cdr3_aa: CASSLASGPGELFF; cdr3_nt: TGTGCCAGCAGCTTAGCATCGGGTCCCGGGGAGCTGTTTTTT
clone_size: few; j_call: TRBJ1-6; v_call: TRBV19; d_call: TRBD1; cdr3_aa: CASSSTGTGNSPLHF; cdr3_nt: TGTGCCAGTAGTTCAACCGGGACAGGGAATTCACCCCTCCACTTT
clone_size: .; j_call: TRBJ1-6; v_call: TRBV9; d_call: .; cdr3_aa: CASSAREGTNSPLHF; cdr3_nt: TGTGCCAGCAGTGCCCGGGAGGGGACCAATTCACCCCTCCACTTT
clone_size: .; j_call: TRBJ2-1; v_call: TRBV7-2; d_call: TRBD1; cdr3_aa: CASSSRQGVHNEQFF; cdr3_nt: TGTGCCAGCAGCTCGCGACAGGGGGTGCACAATGAGCAGTTCTTC
clone_size: .; j_call: TRBJ1-2; v_call: TRBV5-6; d_call: .; cdr3_aa: CASSPTVNYGYTF; cdr3_nt: TGTGCCAGCAGCCCGACAGTTAACTATGGCTACACCTTC
clone_size: few; j_call: TRBJ1-1; v_call: TRBV28; d_call: .; cdr3_aa: CASSLPVNTEAFF; cdr3_nt: TGTGCCAGCAGTTTACCGGTCAACACTGAAGCTTTCTTT